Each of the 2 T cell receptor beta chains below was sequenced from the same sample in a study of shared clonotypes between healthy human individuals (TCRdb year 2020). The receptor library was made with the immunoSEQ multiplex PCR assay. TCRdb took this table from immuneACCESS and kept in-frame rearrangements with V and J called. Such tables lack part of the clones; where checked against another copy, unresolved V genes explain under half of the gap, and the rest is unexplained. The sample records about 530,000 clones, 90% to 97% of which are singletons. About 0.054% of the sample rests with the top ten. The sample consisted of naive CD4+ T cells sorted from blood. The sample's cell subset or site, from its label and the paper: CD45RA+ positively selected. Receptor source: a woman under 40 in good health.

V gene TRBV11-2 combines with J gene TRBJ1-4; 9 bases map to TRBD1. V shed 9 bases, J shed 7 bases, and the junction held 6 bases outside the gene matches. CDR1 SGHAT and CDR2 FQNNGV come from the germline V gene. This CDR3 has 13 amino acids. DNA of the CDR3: TGTGCCAGTAAGACAGGGGGAAGTGAAAAACTGTTTTTT. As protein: CASKTGGSEKLFF.

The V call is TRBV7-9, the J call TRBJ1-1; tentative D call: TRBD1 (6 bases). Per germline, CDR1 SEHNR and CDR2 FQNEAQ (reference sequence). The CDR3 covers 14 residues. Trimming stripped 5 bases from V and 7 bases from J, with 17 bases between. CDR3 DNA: TGTGCCAGCAGCCCGCCGGGAGGGGGGGTTGAAGCTTTCTTT. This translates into CASSPPGGGVEAFF.